Listed here is a single T cell receptor (beta chain). Its cognate antigen is unknown. The germline CDR1 and CDR2 sequences are SNHLY and FYNNEI. The CDR3 covers 13 residues. Trimming pared 7 bases from V and 2 bases from J, leaving 11 bases between. Each cDNA molecule carried a unique molecular identifier. MiXCR, applied by TCRdb to the 5' RACE reads, yields one record per CDR3 protein. The sample holds tens of thousands of distinct CDR3 sequences, less than 7% seen once. These data belong to a study of early T cells in non-severe SARS-CoV-2 infection. About the study: Bulk RNA isolated from unsorted whole blood underwent sequencing; chains were not paired. Whole-study results and caveats: Matching results from VDJdb favored anti-spike CD8 responses, leaving private and CD4 specificities undetected.

This sequence joins TRBV2 and TRBJ2-5; D call uncertain. The sample consisted of whole blood. The TCR was taken from an adult who was a healthcare worker with PCR-confirmed SARS-CoV-2 infection or an uninfected control (not recorded which). The CDR3 DNA reads as TGTGCCAGCAAGCGAGACGTACAAGAGACCCAGTACTTC. This translates into CASKRDVQETQYF. Full variable domain (rest looked up from reference TRBV2 and TRBJ2-5): EPEVTQTPSHQVTQMGQEVILRCVPISNHLYFYWYRQILGQKVEFLVSFYNNEISEKSEIFDDQFSVERPDGSNFTLKIRSTKLEDSAMYFCASKRDVQETQYFGPGTRLLVL.